The source of this T cell receptor (beta chain) is a study of T cells in narcolepsy. CDR1 and CDR2 from the germline V gene are MNHNS and SASEGT. V lost 9 bases, J lost 2 bases, and 11 bases lay in between. The CDR3 is 12 amino acids. This clone appeared once. Repertoires were generated with immunoSEQ multiplex PCR, while TCRdb's copy carries only in-frame clones and drops some. The sample consists of about 30,000 clones, around 86% of them appearing once. The chain combines TRBV6-1 with TRBJ2-7; tentative D call: TRBD2 (5 bases). What was sequenced was memory (CD45RA-) CD4+ T cells from blood. The sequence was collected from a human donor in good health. The DNA for the CDR3 is TGTGCCAGTGGACTGCGTACCTACGAGCAGTACTTC. Residues: CASGLRTYEQYF.